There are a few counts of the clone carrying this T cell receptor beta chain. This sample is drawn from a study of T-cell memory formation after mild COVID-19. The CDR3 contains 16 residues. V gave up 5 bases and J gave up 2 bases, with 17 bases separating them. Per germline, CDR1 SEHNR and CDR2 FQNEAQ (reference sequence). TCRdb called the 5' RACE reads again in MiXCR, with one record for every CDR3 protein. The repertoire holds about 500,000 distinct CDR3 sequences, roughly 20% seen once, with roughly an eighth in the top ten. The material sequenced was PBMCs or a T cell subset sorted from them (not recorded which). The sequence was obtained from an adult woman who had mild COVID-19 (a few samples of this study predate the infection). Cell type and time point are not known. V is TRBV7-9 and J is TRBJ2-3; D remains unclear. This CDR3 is CASSTRPSRDTDTQYF. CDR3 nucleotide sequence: TGTGCCAGCAGCACCCGCCCCAGCAGAGACACAGATACGCAGTATTTT.